Shown below are 10 T cell receptor beta chains from a single sample sequenced in a study of blood T cell repertoires in COVID-19. The table came from immunoSEQ multiplex PCR; TCRdb's copy has only in-frame clones and leaves some out. The sample has 70,000 to 95,000 clones; 85% to 90% are singletons. Material: peripheral blood. The receptors derive from a woman aged 80 or over with active COVID-19.

The chain joins TRBV7-8 to TRBJ1-4, with 8 bases that match TRBD1. CDR1 is SGHVS, CDR2 FQNEAQ, per germline. With 2 bases clipped from V and 8 bases from J, the junction kept 7 bases outside the gene matches. This CDR3 is 15 amino acids long. The CDR3 loop is CASSLPGQAGEKLFF. CDR3 in DNA: TGTGCCAGCAGCTTACCGGGACAGGCAGGCGAAAAACTGTTTTTT.

V gene TRBV7-9 combines with J gene TRBJ1-1; D gene ambiguous. Germline CDR1 is SEHNR and CDR2 is FQNEAQ (reference sequence). CDR3 length equals 13 residues. Trimming shortened V by 2 bases and J by 3 bases, and 7 bases separated the two germline ends. CDR3 sequence: CASSLLADTEAFF. The CDR3 nucleotides are TGTGCCAGCAGCTTATTAGCGGACACTGAAGCTTTCTTT.

The chain combines TRBV24-1 with TRBJ2-1, with 7 bases matching TRBD1. This CDR3 is 16 amino acids long. Germline CDR1 KGHDR, CDR2 SFDVKD. V was clipped by 3 bases and J by 9 bases; unmatched bases: 13. Here the CDR3 reads CATSDEFNTGAPEQFF. The CDR3 DNA is TGTGCCACCAGTGATGAGTTTAATACAGGGGCGCCTGAGCAGTTCTTC.

This chain joins TRBV7-8 and TRBJ2-7, with TRBD1 as a possible D gene (7 bases). CDR1 is SGHVS, CDR2 FQNEAQ, per germline. This CDR3 is built from 17 residues. V lost 1 base to trimming and J lost 2 bases, with 18 bases between them. The CDR3 here is CASSLGVPAGQPYEQYF. CDR3 nucleotide sequence: TGTGCCAGCAGCTTAGGAGTACCTGCGGGACAGCCCTACGAGCAGTACTTC. The whole variable domain, remainder taken from reference TRBV7-8 and TRBJ2-7, is GAGVSQSPRYKVAKRGQDVALRCDPISGHVSLFWYQQALGQGPEFLTYFQNEAQLDKSGLPSDRFFAERPEGSVSTLKIQRTQQEDSAVYLCASSLGVPAGQPYEQYFGPGTRLTVT.

The chain combines TRBV19 with TRBJ1-3; D is unresolved. The germline V gene encodes CDR1 LNHDA and CDR2 SQIVND (reference sequence). The CDR3 has 13 amino acids. V lost 9 bases and J lost 2, with 11 bases in between. CDR3 DNA sequence: TGTGCCAGCTCAGAGGGCCCTGGAAACACCATATATTTT. It codes for CASSEGPGNTIYF.

V is TRBV12-3 or TRBV12-4 and J is TRBJ2-7; 10 nucleotides match TRBD2. The CDR3 is 13 residues long. Trimming cost V 5 bases and J 4 bases; bases outside gene matches: 2. The CDR3 DNA is TGTGCCAGCAGTACTAGCGGGAAATACGAGCAGTACTTC. This gives the protein CASSTSGKYEQYF.

The chain uses TRBV3-1 (or the pseudogene TRBV3-2) and TRBJ1-1; D is uncertain. Germline assignment: CDR1 LGHDT and CDR2 YNNKEL (reference sequence). Trimming pared 8 bases from V and 5 bases from J, leaving 12 bases between. The CDR3 covers 12 residues. The CDR3 loop reads CASSGKGTEAFF. The CDR3 region has the DNA TGTGCCAGCTCAGGAAAAGGAACTGAAGCTTTCTTT.

This clone was detected a few times. The V and J genes are TRBV7-2 and TRBJ2-3, with unresolved D. This CDR3 contains 16 residues. Per germline, CDR1 SGHTA and CDR2 FQGNSA. Trimming left V 4 bases short and J 0 bases short, with 14 bases between. Written as DNA, the CDR3 is TGTGCCAGCAGCTCCAATCTGAGATCAAGCACAGATACGCAGTATTTT. The encoded protein is CASSSNLRSSTDTQYF.

The rearrangement links TRBV5-4 to TRBJ2-1; 12 bases fit TRBD2. Germline-derived CDR1 and CDR2 are SGHNT and YYREEE (reference sequence). V shed 2 bases, J shed 4 bases, and the junction held 7 bases outside the gene matches. This CDR3 contains 17 residues. The CDR3, as DNA: TGTGCCAGCAGCTTTCCTGTTGGGACTAGCGGGTACAATGAGCAGTTCTTC. Its protein product is CASSFPVGTSGYNEQFF.

The chain is built from TRBV6-2 or TRBV6-3 and TRBJ1-1; 9 bases are shared with TRBD1. Germline lookup yields CDR1 MNHEY and CDR2 SVGEGT. J gave up 2 bases and V 6 bases, and 13 bases lay outside the gene matches. The length of the CDR3 is 17 residues. For the CDR3, the DNA is TGTGCCAGCAGCGAGACCTCCGGGACAGGGTTTAACACTGAAGCTTTCTTT. Its protein product is CASSETSGTGFNTEAFF.